This T cell receptor (beta chain) was captured in a study of blood T cell repertoires in COVID-19. Study background: There were acute and convalescent COVID-19 samples, and they came from the United States, Italy and Spain.

In the study's own analysis: Nucleated cell number was recorded as an estimate derived from reference gene primer amplification. Libraries were prepared by immunoSEQ multiplex PCR; TCRdb keeps only in-frame clonotypes and omits some of them. That table gives V, J and clone size, and the DNA gave D and trimming. Found here are about 210,000 clones, approximately 82% of them singletons; the top ten hold around 12%. Germline trimming cut 2 bases from V and 6 bases from J; bases unmatched to any gene: 9. The CDR3 is made up of 17 amino acids. The germline gives CDR1 SEHNR, CDR2 FQNEAQ (reference sequence).

The chain has TRBV7-9 and TRBJ2-2; 10 bases agree with TRBD2. This TCR came from a woman aged 40 to 50 with acute or convalescent COVID-19. Sequencing was carried out using peripheral blood. The CDR3 sequence is CASSLIPPGLAPGELFF. The CDR3 DNA follows: TGTGCCAGCAGCTTAATACCCCCGGGACTAGCGCCCGGGGAGCTGTTTTTT. The full variable domain, rest sourced from reference TRBV7-9 and TRBJ2-2, is DTGVSQNPRHKITKRGQNVTFRCDPISEHNRLYWYRQTLGQGPEFLTYFQNEAQLEKSRLLSDRFSAERPKGSFSTLEIQRTEQGDSAMYLCASSLIPPGLAPGELFFGEGSRLTVL.